This T cell receptor (beta chain) comes out of a study of CD8+ T cells in alopecia areata. Germline loops: CDR1 MGHRA, CDR2 YSYEKL. J was trimmed by 2 bases and V by 4 bases; bases with no gene match: 7. The CDR3 runs 16 residues. Following RNA extraction, reverse transcription yielded cDNA that acted as the sequencing template. Clones were read by immunoSEQ multiplex PCR, and TCRdb kept only the in-frame ones, dropping some. Here the sample spans about 30,000 clones, 62% being singletons. J is TRBJ2-5 and V is TRBV4-1; TRBD1 aligns across 10 bases. The origin of this receptor is a human donor with alopecia areata. Sequencing used NKG2D-high CD8+ T cells sorted from blood. As DNA, the CDR3 is TGCGCCAGCAGCCCCGACAGGGGGCTCCGACAAGAGACCCAGTACTTC. Protein: CASSPDRGLRQETQYF.